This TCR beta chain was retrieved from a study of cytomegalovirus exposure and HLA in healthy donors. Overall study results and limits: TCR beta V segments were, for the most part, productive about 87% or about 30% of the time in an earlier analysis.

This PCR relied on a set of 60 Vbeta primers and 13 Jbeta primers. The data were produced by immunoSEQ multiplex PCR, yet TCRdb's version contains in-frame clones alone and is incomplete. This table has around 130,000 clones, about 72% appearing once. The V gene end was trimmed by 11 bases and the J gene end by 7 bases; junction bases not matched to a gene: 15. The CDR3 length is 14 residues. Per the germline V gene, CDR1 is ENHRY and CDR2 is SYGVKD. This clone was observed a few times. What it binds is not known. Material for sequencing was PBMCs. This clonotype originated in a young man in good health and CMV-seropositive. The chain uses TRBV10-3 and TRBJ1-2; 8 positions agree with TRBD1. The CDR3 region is CAVHGSGGSGGYTF. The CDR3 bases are TGTGCCGTACATGGATCAGGGGGCTCGGGTGGCTACACCTTC.